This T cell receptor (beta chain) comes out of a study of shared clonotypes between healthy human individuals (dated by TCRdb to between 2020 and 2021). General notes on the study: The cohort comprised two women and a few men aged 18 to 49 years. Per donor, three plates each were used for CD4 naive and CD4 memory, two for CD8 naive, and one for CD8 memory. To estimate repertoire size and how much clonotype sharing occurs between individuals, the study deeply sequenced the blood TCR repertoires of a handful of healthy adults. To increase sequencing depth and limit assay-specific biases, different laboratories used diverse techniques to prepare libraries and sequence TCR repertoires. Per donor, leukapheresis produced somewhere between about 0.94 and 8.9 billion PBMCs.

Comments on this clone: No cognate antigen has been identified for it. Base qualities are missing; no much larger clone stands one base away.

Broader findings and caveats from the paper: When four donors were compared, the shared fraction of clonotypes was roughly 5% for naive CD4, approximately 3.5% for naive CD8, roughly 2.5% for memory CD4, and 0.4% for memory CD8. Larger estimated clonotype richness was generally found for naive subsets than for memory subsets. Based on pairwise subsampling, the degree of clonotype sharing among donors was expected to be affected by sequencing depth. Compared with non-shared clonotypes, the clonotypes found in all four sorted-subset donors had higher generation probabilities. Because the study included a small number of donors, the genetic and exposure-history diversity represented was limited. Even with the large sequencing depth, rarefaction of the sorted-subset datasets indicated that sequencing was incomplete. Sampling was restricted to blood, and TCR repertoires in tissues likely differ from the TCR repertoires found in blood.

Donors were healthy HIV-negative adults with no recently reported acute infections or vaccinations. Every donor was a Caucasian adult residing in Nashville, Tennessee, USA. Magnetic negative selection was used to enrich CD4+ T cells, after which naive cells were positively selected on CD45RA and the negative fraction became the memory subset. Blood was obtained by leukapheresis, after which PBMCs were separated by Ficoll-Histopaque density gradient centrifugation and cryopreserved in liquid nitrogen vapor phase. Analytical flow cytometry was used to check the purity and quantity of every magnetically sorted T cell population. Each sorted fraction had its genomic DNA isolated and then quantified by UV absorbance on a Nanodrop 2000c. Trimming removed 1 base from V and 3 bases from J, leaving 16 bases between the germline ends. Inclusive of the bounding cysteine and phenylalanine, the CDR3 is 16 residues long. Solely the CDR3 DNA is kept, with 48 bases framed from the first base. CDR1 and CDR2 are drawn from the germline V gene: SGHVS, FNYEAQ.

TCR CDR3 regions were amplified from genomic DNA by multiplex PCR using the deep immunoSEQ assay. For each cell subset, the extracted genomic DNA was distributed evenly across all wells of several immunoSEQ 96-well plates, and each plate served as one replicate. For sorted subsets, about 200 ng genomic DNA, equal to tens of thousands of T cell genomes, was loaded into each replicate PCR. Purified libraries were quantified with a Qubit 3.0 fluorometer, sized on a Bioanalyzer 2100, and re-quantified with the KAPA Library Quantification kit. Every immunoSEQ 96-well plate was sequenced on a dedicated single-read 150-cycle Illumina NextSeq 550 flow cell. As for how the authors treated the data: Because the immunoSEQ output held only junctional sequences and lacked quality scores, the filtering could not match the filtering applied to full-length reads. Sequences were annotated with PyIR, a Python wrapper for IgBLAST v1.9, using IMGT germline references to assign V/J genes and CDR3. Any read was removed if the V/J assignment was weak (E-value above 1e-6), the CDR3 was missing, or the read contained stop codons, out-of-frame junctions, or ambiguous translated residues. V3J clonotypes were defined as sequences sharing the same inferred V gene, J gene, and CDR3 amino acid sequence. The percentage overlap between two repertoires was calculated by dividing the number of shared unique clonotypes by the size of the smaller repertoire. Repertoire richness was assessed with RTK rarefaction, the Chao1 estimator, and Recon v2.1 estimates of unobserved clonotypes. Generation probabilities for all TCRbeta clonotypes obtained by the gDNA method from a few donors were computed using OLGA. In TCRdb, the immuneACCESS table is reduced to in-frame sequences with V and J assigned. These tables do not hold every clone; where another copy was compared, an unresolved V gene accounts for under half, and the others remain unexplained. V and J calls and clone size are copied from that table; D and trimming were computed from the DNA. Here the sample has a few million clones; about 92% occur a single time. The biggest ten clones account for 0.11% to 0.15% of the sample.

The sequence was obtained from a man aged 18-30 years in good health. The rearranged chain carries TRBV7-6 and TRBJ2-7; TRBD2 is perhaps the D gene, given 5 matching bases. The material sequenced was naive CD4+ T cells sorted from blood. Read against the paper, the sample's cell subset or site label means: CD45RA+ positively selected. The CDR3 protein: CASSLGSGSPIYEQYF. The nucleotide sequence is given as TGTGCCAGCAGCTTAGGATCGGGGTCCCCGATCTACGAGCAGTACTTC.